This T cell receptor (beta chain) originates from a study of blood T cell repertoires in COVID-19. Study-wide context: Italy, Spain and the United States were the sources of the convalescent and acute COVID-19 samples. Sources were T cells, B-cell-depleted T cells, or PBMCs; the material itself was cDNA or gDNA.

Some clones are missing from TCRdb's copy, which holds only in-frame ones; the method was immunoSEQ multiplex PCR. The sample lists about 220,000 clones, roughly 89% occurring once. Study members were between about 18 and 89 years old and lived in about two dozen US regions. Donors were grouped by their self-reported clinical history. The TCR sequence derives from a woman between 40 and 50 years old with acute COVID-19. Material for sequencing was PBMCs or T cells enriched from blood (not recorded which).

The CDR3 is CASNKATGSSYEQYF. CDR3 in DNA: TGTGCCAGCAATAAGGCAACAGGGTCCTCCTACGAGCAGTACTTC. The V and J genes are TRBV6-5 and TRBJ2-7; the D gene is possibly TRBD1 (6 bases). Germline assignment: CDR1 MNHEY and CDR2 SVGAGI. Trimming shortened V by 7 bases and J by 0 bases, and 16 bases separated the two germline ends. The CDR3 has 15 amino acids.